Listed below are T cell receptor beta chains from one sample, sequenced in a study of CD8 T cells in ankylosing spondylitis. TCRdb ran MiXCR on the 5' RACE reads and lists one entry per CDR3 protein. This table holds 150,000 or so distinct CDR3 sequences, roughly 31% found once. Source material: synovial fluid, either unsorted or a sorted T cell fraction (not recorded which). The receptors shown here come from a male donor with ankylosing spondylitis. CDR3s include the opening cysteine and the closing phenylalanine or tryptophan. A D gene is named only where the DNA matches it firmly. Size is stated for part of the rows, as once, few or many counts, or as a class when the clone is expanded.

j_call | clone_size | d_call | v_call | cdr3_aa | cdr3_nt
TRBJ1-1 | few | - | TRBV6-2/TRBV6-3 | CASSYCRGAFF | TGTGCCAGCAGTTACTGTCGGGGGGCTTTCTTT
TRBJ2-1 | - | TRBD2 | TRBV6-5 | CASSYGAGAAYNEQFF | TGTGCCAGCAGTTACGGAGCGGGAGCGGCCTACAATGAGCAGTTCTTC
TRBJ2-5 | few | - | TRBV24-1 | CATSDSYGETQYF | TGTGCCACCAGTGATTCCTACGGGGAGACCCAGTACTTC
TRBJ2-1 | many | TRBD1 | TRBV5-1 | CASNLQGSAFDEQFF | TGCGCCAGCAACCTACAGGGGTCAGCCTTCGATGAGCAGTTCTTC
TRBJ1-1 | many | - | TRBV20-1 | CSAKKHTEAFF | TGCAGTGCAAAGAAGCACACTGAAGCTTTCTTT
TRBJ1-3 | many | - | TRBV7-2 | CASSAREFGNTIYF | TGTGCCAGCAGCGCTCGGGAATTTGGAAACACCATATATTTT
TRBJ2-5 | many | TRBD1 | TRBV5-5 | CASSLKLPGQGSQYF | TGTGCCAGCAGCTTAAAGCTCCCGGGACAGGGGTCCCAGTACTTC
TRBJ1-1 | many | - | TRBV12-3/TRBV12-4 | CASSLEGREMNTEAFF | TGTGCCAGCAGTTTAGAAGGGCGGGAGATGAACACTGAAGCTTTCTTT
TRBJ2-5 | - | TRBD2 | TRBV20-1 | CSARRGGETQYF | TGCAGTGCTAGACGGGGGGGAGAGACCCAGTACTTC
TRBJ2-7 | many | - | TRBV29-1 | CSVVDRRSGGSYEQYF | TGCAGCGTTGTCGACCGCAGGTCAGGAGGGTCCTACGAGCAGTACTTC
TRBJ2-5 | - | - | TRBV4-1 | CASSQVDRGETQYF | TGCGCCAGCAGCCAAGTGGACAGAGGAGAGACCCAGTACTTC
TRBJ2-6 | few | - | TRBV7-9 | CASSLWRGDSGANVLTF | TGTGCCAGCAGCTTATGGAGGGGCGACTCTGGGGCCAACGTCCTGACTTTC
TRBJ2-3 | - | - | TRBV19 | CASSIDTGARTDTQYF | TGTGCCAGTAGTATAGACACGGGGGCGCGGACAGATACGCAGTATTTT
TRBJ1-2 | few | TRBD1 | TRBV7-2 | CASSPRTGALGGYTF | TGTGCCAGCAGCCCCCGGACAGGAGCGCTTGGTGGCTACACCTTC
TRBJ2-3 | many | TRBD1 | TRBV15 | CATSRRQGSTDTQYF | TGTGCCACCAGCAGAAGACAGGGGAGCACAGATACGCAGTATTTT
TRBJ1-6 | - | TRBD1 | TRBV3-1 | CASDSGTEGSPLHF | TGTGCCAGCGACTCCGGGACAGAAGGGTCACCCCTCCACTTT
TRBJ2-3 | - | TRBD1 | TRBV20-1 | CSAKDRGRTDTQYF | TGCAGTGCAAAGGACAGGGGTCGGACAGATACGCAGTATTTT